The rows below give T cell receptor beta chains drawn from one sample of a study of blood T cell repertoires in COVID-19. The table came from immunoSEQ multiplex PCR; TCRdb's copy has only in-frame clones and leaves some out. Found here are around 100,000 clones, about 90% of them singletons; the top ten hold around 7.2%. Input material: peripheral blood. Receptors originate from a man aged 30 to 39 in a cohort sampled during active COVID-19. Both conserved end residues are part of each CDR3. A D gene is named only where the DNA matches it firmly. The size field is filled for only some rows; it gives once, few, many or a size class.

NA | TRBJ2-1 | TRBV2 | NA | TGTGCCAGCAGTGAAGTGAGGGGGGGGGCCACCTACAATGAGCAGTTCTTC | CASSEVRGGATYNEQFF
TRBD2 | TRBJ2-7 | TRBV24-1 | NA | TGTGCCACCAAAGCGGGGGGGCGCGAGCAGTACTTC | CATKAGGREQYF
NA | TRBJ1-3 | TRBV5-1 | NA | TGCGCCAGCAGCTTACAGGGAACTGGAAACACCATATATTTT | CASSLQGTGNTIYF
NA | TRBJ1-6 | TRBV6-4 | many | TGTGCCAGCAGTGGGACGCCAGGGTGTTCACCCCTCCACTTT | CASSGTPGCSPLHF
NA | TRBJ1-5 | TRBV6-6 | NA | TGTGCCAGCAGCTTGGACAATAGCAATCAGCCCCAGCATTTT | CASSLDNSNQPQHF
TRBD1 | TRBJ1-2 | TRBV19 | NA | TGTGCCAGTAGTGTGGGACAGGGAGGCTATGGCTACACCTTC | CASSVGQGGYGYTF
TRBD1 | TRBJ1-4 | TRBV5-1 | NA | TGCGCCAGCACCACAGGGGGCCCGGGTGAAAAACTGTTTTTT | CASTTGGPGEKLFF
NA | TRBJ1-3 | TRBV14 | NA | TGTGCCAGCAGCCAAGATCCAGGGACTGGAAACACCATATATTTT | CASSQDPGTGNTIYF
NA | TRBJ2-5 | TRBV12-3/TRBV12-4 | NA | TGTGCCAGCAGTTTAGCACAGTCCGAGACCCAGTACTTC | CASSLAQSETQYF
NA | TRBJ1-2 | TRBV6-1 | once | TGTGCCAGCAGTGAGTTGGTGACAGGCAACTATGGCTACACCTTC | CASSELVTGNYGYTF
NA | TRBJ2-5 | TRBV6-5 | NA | TGTGCCAGCAGTTACAGGTCTAGTAAAGAGACCCAGTACTTC | CASSYRSSKETQYF
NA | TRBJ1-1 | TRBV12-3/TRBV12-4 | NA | TGTGCCAGCAGTCCACAATCAAACACTGAAGCTTTCTTT | CASSPQSNTEAFF
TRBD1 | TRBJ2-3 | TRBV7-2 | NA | TGTGCCAGCAGCTCACGGGGACAGGGCACAGATACGCAGTATTTT | CASSSRGQGTDTQYF
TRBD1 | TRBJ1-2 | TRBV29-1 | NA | TGCAGCGTTATCCCAGGGGGCTCGGTTGGCTACACCTTC | CSVIPGGSVGYTF
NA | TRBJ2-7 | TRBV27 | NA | TGTGCCAGCAGTTTATCTTCCGGGAACTCCTACGAGCAGTACTTC | CASSLSSGNSYEQYF
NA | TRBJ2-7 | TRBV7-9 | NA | TGTGCCAGCAGCTTAGGTGCAGGCTCTAACGAGCAGTACTTC | CASSLGAGSNEQYF
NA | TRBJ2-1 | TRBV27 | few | TGTGCCAGCAGGCCCCCAGGGGATGAGCAGTTCTTC | CASRPPGDEQFF
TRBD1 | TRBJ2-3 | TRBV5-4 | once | TGTGCCAGCAGCGTACAGGGGATCACAGATACGCAGTATTTT | CASSVQGITDTQYF
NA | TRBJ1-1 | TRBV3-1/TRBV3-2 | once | TGTGCCAGCAGCCATCGAACCGTACAGGGATTCGGCACTGAAGCTTTCTTT | CASSHRTVQGFGTEAFF
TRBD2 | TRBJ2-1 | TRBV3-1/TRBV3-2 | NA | TGTGCCAGCAGCCAAACCTCGTCTAGCGGGGGGGCCTACAATGAGCAGTTCTTC | CASSQTSSSGGAYNEQFF
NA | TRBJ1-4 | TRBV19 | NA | TGTGCCAGTAGTATGCGGGATCCTGAAAAACTGTTTTTT | CASSMRDPEKLFF
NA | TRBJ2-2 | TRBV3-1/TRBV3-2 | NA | TGTGCCAGCAGCCAATTCAAAGCAGGGGTCCGCGGGTTGTCCGGGGAGCTGTTTTTT | CASSQFKAGVRGLSGELFF
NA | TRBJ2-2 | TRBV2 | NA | TGTGCCAGCACGCATCTGGCGACCGGAGGGGGGGAGCTGTTTTTT | CASTHLATGGGELFF
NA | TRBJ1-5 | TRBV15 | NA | TGTGCCACCAGCAGAGTAGGGGAGGGAGGCCTGATCAATCAGCCCCAGCATTTT | CATSRVGEGGLINQPQHF
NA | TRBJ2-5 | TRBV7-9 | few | TGTGCCAGCAGCTTAGGGGGCTCGTACCAAGAGACCCAGTACTTC | CASSLGGSYQETQYF
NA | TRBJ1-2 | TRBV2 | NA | TGTGCCAGCCACCCGCCAGAGGGCTATGGCTACACCTTC | CASHPPEGYGYTF
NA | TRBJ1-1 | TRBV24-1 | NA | TGTGCCACCAGTGATCCCCAGGGGACTGAAGCTTTCTTT | CATSDPQGTEAFF
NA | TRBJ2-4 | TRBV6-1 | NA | TGTGCCAGCAGTGAAGCCTTGGCTGGTTCAACCAAAAACATTCAGTACTTC | CASSEALAGSTKNIQYF
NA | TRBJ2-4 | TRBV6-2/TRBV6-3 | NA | TGTGCCAGCAGTTACGGCGGCATTCAGTACTTC | CASSYGGIQYF
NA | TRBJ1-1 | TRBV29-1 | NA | TGCAGCGTGAGGGGACAGAACACTGAAGCTTTCTTT | CSVRGQNTEAFF
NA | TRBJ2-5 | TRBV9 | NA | TGTGCCAGCAGCGTAACCCCTACGGGGACCCAGTACTTC | CASSVTPTGTQYF
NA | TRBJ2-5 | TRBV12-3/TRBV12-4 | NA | TGTGCCAGCAGTTTATTAAGCGAAGAGACCCAGTACTTC | CASSLLSEETQYF
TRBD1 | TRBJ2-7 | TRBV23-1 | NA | TGCGCCAGCAGTCAATCTGCCCGGGACAGGGTTATGTGCGAGCAGTACTTC | CASSQSARDRVMCEQYF
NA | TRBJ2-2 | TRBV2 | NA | TGTGCCAGCAGTGAAGACAGGAGGAACACCGGGGAGCTGTTTTTT | CASSEDRRNTGELFF
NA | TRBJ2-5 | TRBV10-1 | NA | TGCGCCAGCAGTGATTTAGGACACCAACAAGAGACCCAGTACTTC | CASSDLGHQQETQYF
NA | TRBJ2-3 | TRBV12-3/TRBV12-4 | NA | TGTGCCAGCAGTTTAGGCGGACTCCCCTATTTT | CASSLGGLPYF
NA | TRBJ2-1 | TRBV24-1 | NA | TGTGCCACGGAGGGTGAAGCGATACCAGGTCACAATGAGCAGTTCTTC | CATEGEAIPGHNEQFF
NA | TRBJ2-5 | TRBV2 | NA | TGTGCCAGCACCGACCGGGTGTCCAGCCAAGAGACCCAGTACTTC | CASTDRVSSQETQYF
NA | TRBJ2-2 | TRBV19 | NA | TGTGCCAGTAGTATACCCCGGACAGCGACCGGGGAGCTGTTTTTT | CASSIPRTATGELFF
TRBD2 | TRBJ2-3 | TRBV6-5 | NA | TGTGCCAGCAGTCTCTTGCGGGGGGGCACAGATACGCAGTATTTT | CASSLLRGGTDTQYF
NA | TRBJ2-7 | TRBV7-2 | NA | TGTGCCAGCAGCTTAGATTCAGGGGGGCATTACGAGCAGTACTTC | CASSLDSGGHYEQYF
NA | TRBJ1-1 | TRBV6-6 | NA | TGTGCCAGCAGTCCAGGGGCTCCGAACACTGAAGCTTTCTTT | CASSPGAPNTEAFF
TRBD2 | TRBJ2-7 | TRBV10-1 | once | TGCGCCAGCAGTGAGCCGGGGGGGTACGAGCAGTACTTC | CASSEPGGYEQYF
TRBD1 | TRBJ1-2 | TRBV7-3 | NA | TGTGCCAGCAGCTTAACTTCGGGACAGGGGGCTGGCTACACCTTC | CASSLTSGQGAGYTF
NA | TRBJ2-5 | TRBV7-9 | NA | TGTGCCAGCAGCCCGTACCAAGAGACCCAGTACTTC | CASSPYQETQYF
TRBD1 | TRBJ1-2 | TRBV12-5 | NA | TGTGCTAGTGGTTTGGTACGCTTGGGACAGGTATCGAGCTACACCTTC | CASGLVRLGQVSSYTF
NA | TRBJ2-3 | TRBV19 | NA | TGTGCCAGTAGTCACGCGGCTCGGGGCACAGATACGCAGTATTTT | CASSHAARGTDTQYF
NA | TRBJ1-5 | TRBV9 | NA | TGTGCCAGCAGCGTAGGACAGTACAATCAGCCCCAGCATTTT | CASSVGQYNQPQHF
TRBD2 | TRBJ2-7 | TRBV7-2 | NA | TGTGCCAGCAGCTTAGGCGGGGGGGGGACCTACGAGCAGTACTTC | CASSLGGGGTYEQYF
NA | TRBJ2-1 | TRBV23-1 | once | TGCGCCAGCAGTCAACCCCTACACAATGAGCAGTTCTTC | CASSQPLHNEQFF
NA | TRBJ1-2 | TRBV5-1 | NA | TGCGCCAGCAGCTTGAGTCCCCAGGGAATCTATGGCTACACCTTC | CASSLSPQGIYGYTF
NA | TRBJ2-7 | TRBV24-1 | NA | TGTGCCACCAGTGATTTGAGACAGGTCCTACTAACCTACGAGCAGTACTTC | CATSDLRQVLLTYEQYF
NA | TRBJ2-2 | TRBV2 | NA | TGTGCCAGCAGCCCTACGGGGGAGAACGGGGAGCTGTTTTTT | CASSPTGENGELFF
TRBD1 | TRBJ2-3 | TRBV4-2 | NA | TGTGCCAGCAGCCAAGTTCGGCACAGGGGGCCAACAGATACGCAGTATTTT | CASSQVRHRGPTDTQYF
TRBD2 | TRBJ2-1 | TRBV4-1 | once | TGCGCCAGCAGCCGCCGGGAAGCGGGGGGCGGGTACAATGAGCAGTTCTTC | CASSRREAGGGYNEQFF
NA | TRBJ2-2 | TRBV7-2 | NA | TGTGCCAGCAGCGCCCGGGTTATAACCGGGGAGCTGTTTTTT | CASSARVITGELFF
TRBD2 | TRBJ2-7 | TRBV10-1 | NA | TGCGCCAGCAGAGAAGTTAGTACTAGCGGGGGCTACGAGCAGTACTTC | CASREVSTSGGYEQYF
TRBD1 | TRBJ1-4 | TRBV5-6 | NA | TGTGCCAGCAGCCGGGACAGGGGTGAAAAACTGTTTTTT | CASSRDRGEKLFF
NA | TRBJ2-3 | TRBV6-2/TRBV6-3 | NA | TGTGCCAGCAGTTACCTGAGCACAGATACGCAGTATTTT | CASSYLSTDTQYF
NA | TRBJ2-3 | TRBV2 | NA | TGTGCCAGCAGTAGACAGAGCACAGATACGCAGTATTTT | CASSRQSTDTQYF